One and the same sample provided the 24 T cell receptor beta chains below, sequenced in a study of preoperative IRX-2 immunotherapy in early breast cancer. The repertoire was sequenced with immunoSEQ multiplex PCR; TCRdb's copy has only in-frame clones and lacks some. The sample lists 30,000 to 45,000 clones; roughly four fifths were seen once. Treatment reported: preoperative locoregional IRX-2 cytokine immunotherapy. The material sequenced was lymph node tissue, taken after IRX-2 immunotherapy. All receptors come from a human donor with breast cancer.

This clone was detected only once. J is TRBJ2-1 and V is TRBV6-8, with TRBD2 matching over 8 bases. The CDR3 has 15 amino acids. V shed 6 bases, J shed 3 bases, and the junction held 7 bases outside the gene matches. Germline CDR1 is MNHGY and CDR2 is SAAAGT. In DNA form, the CDR3 reads TGTGCCAGCAGCGTACTAGCGGTAATCTACAATGAGCAGTTCTTC. Translation: CASSVLAVIYNEQFF.

J is TRBJ1-3 and V is TRBV1. TRBV1 is described as a pseudogene. This CDR3 spans 12 amino acids. In DNA, the CDR3 is TGCGCCAGCAGCCAAGCGCGAAACACCATATATTTT. Translating gives CASSQARNTIYF.

The chain has TRBV28 and TRBJ2-2; D possibly uses TRBD1 or TRBD2 (5 bases each). Trimming cost V 8 bases and J 6 bases, with 22 bases left between them. This CDR3 spans 16 amino acids. CDR1 and CDR2 (germline): MDHEN, SYDVKM. In DNA form, the CDR3 reads TGTGCCAGCCAATCCCCCCGAGGGTTAGGGGCCGGGGAGCTGTTTTTT. This encodes CASQSPRGLGAGELFF. The full variable domain, with the rest looked up from reference TRBV28 and TRBJ2-2, is DVKVTQSSRYLVKRTGEKVFLECVQDMDHENMFWYRQDPGLGLRLIYFSYDVKMKEKGDIPEGYSVSREKKERFSLILESASTNQTSMYLCASQSPRGLGAGELFFGEGSRLTVL.

Note on this clone: Compared with germline, one end of the junction differs, possibly owing to a read error. The rearrangement joins TRBV6-8 to TRBJ1-6; 12 nucleotides agree with TRBD1. Germline assignment: CDR1 MNHGY and CDR2 SAAAGT. The CDR3 sequence is 16 residues long. CDR3 in amino acids: CASSPGQGAINSPLHF. Written as DNA, the CDR3 is TGTGCCAGCAGTCCGGGACAGGGGGCTATTAATTCGCCCCTCCACTTT.

The V and J genes are TRBV28 and TRBJ1-3; maybe TRBD1 (6 bases). Germline-derived CDR1 and CDR2 are MDHEN and SYDVKM. CDR3 length: 16 amino acids. V lost 7 bases to trimming and J lost 0 bases, with 16 bases between them. This chain's CDR3 is CASNLQGSFSGNTIYF. The CDR3 DNA sequence: TGTGCCAGCAATCTCCAGGGGTCATTCTCTGGAAACACCATATATTTT.

This clone was observed a handful of times. V and J are TRBV11-3 and TRBJ2-4; D gene unclear. The V end was cut by 2 bases, the J end by 0 bases, with 5 bases between. Germline V lookup: CDR1 SGHNT, CDR2 YENEEA. The CDR3 consists of 14 residues. The CDR3 coding sequence is TGTGCCAGCAGCTTAACTCTAGCCAAAAACATTCAGTACTTC. This encodes CASSLTLAKNIQYF.

This rearrangement joins TRBV5-1 to TRBJ2-7; D gene ambiguous. Germline V lookup: CDR1 SGHRS, CDR2 YFSETQ. The CDR3 runs 14 residues. V lost 6 bases, J lost 1 base, and 14 bases lay in between. The CDR3 DNA follows: TGCGCCAGCATGGTCGGCATGGGGTCCTACGAGCAGTACTTC. Its translation is CASMVGMGSYEQYF.

This sequence joins TRBV30 and TRBJ1-3; no clear D. Germline CDR1 and CDR2: GTSNPN and SVGIG (reference sequence). Trimming took off 0 bases at V and 9 bases at J, with 9 bases between the two ends. This CDR3 comprises 12 residues. In nucleotides, the CDR3 is TGTGCCTGGAGTGTACTAGAAGGCACCATATATTTT. Its protein product is CAWSVLEGTIYF.

With regard to this clone: A base remains ambiguous or unread, so its encoded residue is written X. This chain links TRBV29-1 with TRBJ1-2; D is ambiguous. The length of the CDR3 is 12 residues. In germline, CDR1 is SQVTM, CDR2 ANQGSEA. Trimming removed 4 bases from V and 2 bases from J, with 8 bases in between. The CDR3 DNA is TGCAGCGTTGWAGGGCAGAACTATGGCTACACCTTC. Protein sequence: CSVXGQNYGYTF.

The rearrangement joins TRBV2 to TRBJ2-5; the match to TRBD2 covers 8 bases. Germline V CDR1 and CDR2: SNHLY, FYNNEI. This CDR3 is 14 amino acids long. Trimming at V came to 6 bases and at J to 1 base, leaving 4 bases not matched to a gene. CDR3 loop: CASRYSGVQETQYF. DNA for the CDR3: TGTGCCAGCAGATATAGCGGGGTCCAAGAGACCCAGTACTTC. Full variable domain (rest looked up from reference TRBV2 and TRBJ2-5): EPEVTQTPSHQVTQMGQEVILRCVPISNHLYFYWYRQILGQKVEFLVSFYNNEISEKSEIFDDQFSVERPDGSNFTLKIRSTKLEDSAMYFCASRYSGVQETQYFGPGTRLLVL.

CDR3 protein: CASSLGQAGGPSNEQFF. The CDR3 nucleotides are TGCGCCAGCAGCTTGGGTCAGGCGGGGGGGCCGTCCAATGAGCAGTTCTTC. The chain employs TRBV5-1 and TRBJ2-1, with 9 bases lining up with TRBD2. The CDR3 extends over 17 amino acids. Losses at the gene ends were 0 bases for V and 6 bases for J; bases not matched to a gene: 10. Germline values: CDR1 SGHRS, CDR2 YFSETQ.

The sample holds a few counts of this clone. The V gene is TRBV30, the J gene TRBJ2-2, with 8 bases lining up with TRBD2. Per the germline V gene, CDR1 is GTSNPN and CDR2 is SVGIG (reference sequence). V was pared by 5 bases and J by 5 bases, with 4 bases of the junction left unmatched. This CDR3 is 13 amino acids long. The CDR3 DNA reads TGTGCCTGGCGGACTAGCTTAACCGGGGAGCTGTTTTTT. The encoded protein is CAWRTSLTGELFF.

The table lists this clone with a count of one. The rearrangement links TRBV10-3 to TRBJ1-3, with D hard to call. This CDR3 has 16 residues. The V and J ends lost 0 bases and 0 bases respectively, with 9 bases between them. The germline V gene encodes CDR1 ENHRY and CDR2 SYGVKD. CDR3 region: CAISESAGNSGNTIYF. The CDR3 DNA reads TGTGCCATCAGTGAGTCAGCAGGAAACTCTGGAAACACCATATATTTT.

This CDR3 reads CAITAGQGYGYTF. The CDR3 DNA is TGTGCCATCACAGCGGGACAGGGCTATGGCTACACCTTC. The genes are TRBV6-8 and TRBJ1-2; 9 bases are a match to TRBD1. Germline values: CDR1 MNHGY, CDR2 SAAAGT. V lost 10 bases and J lost 4; bases outside the gene matches: 7. This CDR3 comprises 13 residues.

This clone was counted once. The rearrangement uses TRBV6-8 and TRBJ2-7; D is unclear. The CDR3 loop spans 13 amino acids. Between the trimmed V and J ends, which lost 7 bases and 3 bases, there was a span of 13 bases. Germline-derived CDR1 and CDR2 are MNHGY and SAAAGT. The CDR3 DNA is TGTGCCAGCACCAAACCCGCCGGCTACGAGCAGTACTTC. This sequence encodes CASTKPAGYEQYF.

In nucleotides, the CDR3 is TGTGCCAGCAGCCTCGGGGCGCGCGACGAGCAGTACTTC. This gives the protein CASSLGARDEQYF. This chain links TRBV7-1 with TRBJ2-7, with D perhaps being TRBD1 or TRBD2 (5 bases each). TRBV7-1 is labeled an ORF, and its function is uncertain. The CDR3 extends over 13 amino acids. Trimming removed 5 bases at V and 5 bases at J, with 13 bases between.

The chain joins TRBV6-1 to TRBJ1-5; D gene ambiguous. There are 15 residues in the CDR3. Trimming pared 1 base from V and 0 bases from J, leaving 7 bases between. The V gene's germline CDR1 is MNHNS and CDR2 SASEGT. The CDR3 sequence: CASSEVVYSNQPQHF. DNA of the CDR3: TGTGCCAGCAGTGAAGTAGTATATAGCAATCAGCCCCAGCATTTT.

The chain combines TRBV11-3 with TRBJ2-7, with D perhaps matching TRBD2 (6 bases). V shed 3 bases and J shed 2 bases, with 14 bases lying between them. This CDR3 has 15 residues. Germline CDR1 SGHNT, CDR2 YENEEA. The CDR3 region is CASSLFPGVTYEQYF. CDR3 bases: TGTGCCAGCAGCTTGTTTCCGGGGGTTACCTACGAGCAGTACTTC. Full variable domain (outside the CDR3, taken from reference TRBV11-3 and TRBJ2-7): EAGVVQSPRYKIIEKKQPVAFWCNPISGHNTLYWYLQNLGQGPELLIRYENEEAVDDSQLPKDRFSAERLKGVDSTLKIQPAELGDSAVYLCASSLFPGVTYEQYFGPGTRLTVT.

The CDR3 sequence: CASSSGTGSGNTIYF. The DNA of the CDR3 is TGTGCCAGCAGTTCCGGCACAGGGTCTGGAAACACCATATATTTT. This chain uses TRBV11-3 with TRBJ1-3; a possible D gene is TRBD1 (6 bases). V lost 6 bases and J 1 base, leaving 13 bases between the germline ends. This CDR3 has 15 amino acids. Per germline, CDR1 SGHNT and CDR2 YENEEA. The full variable domain, in which reference TRBV11-3 and TRBJ1-3 provide the parts outside the CDR3, is EAGVVQSPRYKIIEKKQPVAFWCNPISGHNTLYWYLQNLGQGPELLIRYENEEAVDDSQLPKDRFSAERLKGVDSTLKIQPAELGDSAVYLCASSSGTGSGNTIYFGEGSWLTVV.

This clone was seen a single time. This sequence joins TRBV10-2 and TRBJ1-1; D is possibly TRBD1 (6 bases). V lost 3 bases and J 1 base, leaving 12 bases between the germline ends. CDR3 length: 15 residues. Per germline, CDR1 WSHSY and CDR2 SAAADI. CDR3 residues: CASSELTGRNTEAFF. The CDR3 region has the DNA TGCGCCAGCAGTGAACTCACAGGGCGGAACACTGAAGCTTTCTTT.

This chain links TRBV11-3 with TRBJ1-2; 8 bases map to TRBD1. The V segment lost 3 bases and the J segment 0 bases; nucleotides outside the gene matches: 15. The CDR3 extends over 19 amino acids. Germline CDR1 and CDR2: SGHNT and YENEEA. The CDR3 sequence: CASSFVQGALPGANYGYTF. In DNA form, the CDR3 reads TGTGCCAGCAGCTTCGTCCAGGGGGCGCTTCCTGGGGCTAACTATGGCTACACCTTC.

This chain joins TRBV15 and TRBJ1-2, with D possibly matching TRBD1 (5 bases). Germline CDR1 is LNHNV and CDR2 is YYDKDF (reference sequence). The CDR3 sequence is 15 residues long. V lost 0 bases to trimming and J lost 4 bases, with 12 bases between them. CDR3 region: CATSRDISGGYGYTF. CDR3 in DNA: TGTGCCACCAGCAGAGATATTTCGGGGGGCTATGGCTACACCTTC.

This chain joins TRBV28 and TRBJ1-5, with a tentative D call TRBD1 (5 bases). Germline CDR1 MDHEN, CDR2 SYDVKM. V was shortened by 5 bases and J by 4 bases, with 18 bases between the two germline ends. The CDR3 is made up of 16 amino acids. The DNA of the CDR3 is TGTGCCAGCAGTCCCCCTCCGGGACTTAGAAATCAGCCCCAGCATTTT. This gives the protein CASSPPPGLRNQPQHF.

The rearrangement links TRBV19 to TRBJ1-2; tentative D call: TRBD1 (5 bases). The V and J ends lost 6 bases and 3 bases respectively, with 14 bases between them. CDR3 length: 14 residues. Germline V gives CDR1 LNHDA, CDR2 SQIVND (reference sequence). The CDR3 bases are TGTGCCAGTAGCCCCTTAGGGGCATACTATGGCTACACCTTC. This encodes CASSPLGAYYGYTF.